Detailed here is one T cell receptor (beta chain). Its specificity is not known. This specimen belongs to a study of radiotherapy plus CTLA-4 blockade in lung cancer. General observations from the study: Increased serum interferon-beta after radiation also reportedly predicted response strongly. Following radiotherapy plus ipilimumab, tumor-derived TCR clones expanded in the blood.

CDR1 MDHEN and CDR2 SYDVKM come from the germline V gene. The V and J ends lost 2 bases and 8 bases respectively, with 3 bases between them. There are 10 residues in the CDR3. The protocol was immunoSEQ multiplex PCR, while the TCRdb copy is restricted to in-frame clones and leaves out a portion. The table lists 90,000 to 95,000 clones, around four fifths of them singletons. The sequence derives from a human donor with non-small cell lung cancer who had stable disease on radiotherapy plus ipilimumab. The chain couples TRBV28 to TRBJ1-1; D unresolved. Sequences were derived from peripheral blood, sampled from a patient treated with radiotherapy plus ipilimumab. CDR3 in DNA: TGTGCCAGCAGTTTAGGCGAAGCTTTCTTT. This codes for CASSLGEAFF.